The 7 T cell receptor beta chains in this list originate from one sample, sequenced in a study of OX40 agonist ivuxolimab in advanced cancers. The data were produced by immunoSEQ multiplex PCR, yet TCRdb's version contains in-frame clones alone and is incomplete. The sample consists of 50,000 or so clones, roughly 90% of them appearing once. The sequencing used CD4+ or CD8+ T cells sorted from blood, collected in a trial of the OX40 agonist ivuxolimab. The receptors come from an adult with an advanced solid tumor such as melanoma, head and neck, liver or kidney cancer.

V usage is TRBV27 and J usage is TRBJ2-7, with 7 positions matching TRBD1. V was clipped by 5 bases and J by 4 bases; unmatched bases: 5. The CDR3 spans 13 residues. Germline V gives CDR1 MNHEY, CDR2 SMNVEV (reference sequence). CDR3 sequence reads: CASSTRDRYEQYF. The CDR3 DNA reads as TGTGCCAGCAGTACCCGGGACAGATACGAGCAGTACTTC.

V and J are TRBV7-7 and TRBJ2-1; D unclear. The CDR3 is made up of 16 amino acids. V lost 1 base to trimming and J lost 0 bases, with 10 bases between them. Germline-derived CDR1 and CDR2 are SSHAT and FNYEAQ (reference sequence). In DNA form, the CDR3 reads TGTGCCAGCAGCTTAGGTGGGCAGAGCTCCTACAATGAGCAGTTCTTC. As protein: CASSLGGQSSYNEQFF. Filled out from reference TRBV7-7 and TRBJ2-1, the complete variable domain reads GAGVSQSPRYKVTKRGQDVTLRCDPISSHATLYWYQQALGQGPEFLTYFNYEAQPDKSGLPSDRFSAERPEGSISTLTIQRTEQRDSAMYRCASSLGGQSSYNEQFFGPGTRLTVL.

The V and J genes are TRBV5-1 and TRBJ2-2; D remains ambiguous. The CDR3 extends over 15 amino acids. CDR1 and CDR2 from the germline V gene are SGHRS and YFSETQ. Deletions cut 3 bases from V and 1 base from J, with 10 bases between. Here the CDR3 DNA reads TGCGCCAGCAGCTCCAGTTGGGGGAACACCGGGGAGCTGTTTTTT. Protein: CASSSSWGNTGELFF.

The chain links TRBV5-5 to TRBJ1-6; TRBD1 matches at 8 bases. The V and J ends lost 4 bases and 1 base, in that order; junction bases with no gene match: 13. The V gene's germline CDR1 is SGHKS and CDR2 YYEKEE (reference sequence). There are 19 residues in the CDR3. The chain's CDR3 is CASSERQGFDGSYNSPLHF. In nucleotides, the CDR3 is TGTGCCAGCAGCGAACGACAGGGGTTTGATGGGTCCTATAATTCACCCCTCCACTTT.

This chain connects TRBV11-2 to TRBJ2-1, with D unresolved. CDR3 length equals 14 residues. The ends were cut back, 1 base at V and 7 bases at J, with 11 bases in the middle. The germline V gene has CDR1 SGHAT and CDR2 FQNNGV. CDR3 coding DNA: TGTGCCAGCAGCTTAGTTACTCTAGGGAATGAGCAGTTCTTC. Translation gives CASSLVTLGNEQFF.

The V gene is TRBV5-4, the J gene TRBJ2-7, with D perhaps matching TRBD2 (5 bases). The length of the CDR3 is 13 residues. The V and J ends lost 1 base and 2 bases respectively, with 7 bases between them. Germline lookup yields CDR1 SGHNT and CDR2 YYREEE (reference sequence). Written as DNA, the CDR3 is TGTGCCAGCAGCTTGAGCGGTACCTACGAGCAGTACTTC. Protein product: CASSLSGTYEQYF.

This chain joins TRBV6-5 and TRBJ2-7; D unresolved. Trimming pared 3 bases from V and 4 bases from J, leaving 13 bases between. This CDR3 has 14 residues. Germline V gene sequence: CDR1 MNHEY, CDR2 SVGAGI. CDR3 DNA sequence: TGTGCCAGCAGTTATACCAGCTCAAAATACGAGCAGTACTTC. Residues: CASSYTSSKYEQYF.